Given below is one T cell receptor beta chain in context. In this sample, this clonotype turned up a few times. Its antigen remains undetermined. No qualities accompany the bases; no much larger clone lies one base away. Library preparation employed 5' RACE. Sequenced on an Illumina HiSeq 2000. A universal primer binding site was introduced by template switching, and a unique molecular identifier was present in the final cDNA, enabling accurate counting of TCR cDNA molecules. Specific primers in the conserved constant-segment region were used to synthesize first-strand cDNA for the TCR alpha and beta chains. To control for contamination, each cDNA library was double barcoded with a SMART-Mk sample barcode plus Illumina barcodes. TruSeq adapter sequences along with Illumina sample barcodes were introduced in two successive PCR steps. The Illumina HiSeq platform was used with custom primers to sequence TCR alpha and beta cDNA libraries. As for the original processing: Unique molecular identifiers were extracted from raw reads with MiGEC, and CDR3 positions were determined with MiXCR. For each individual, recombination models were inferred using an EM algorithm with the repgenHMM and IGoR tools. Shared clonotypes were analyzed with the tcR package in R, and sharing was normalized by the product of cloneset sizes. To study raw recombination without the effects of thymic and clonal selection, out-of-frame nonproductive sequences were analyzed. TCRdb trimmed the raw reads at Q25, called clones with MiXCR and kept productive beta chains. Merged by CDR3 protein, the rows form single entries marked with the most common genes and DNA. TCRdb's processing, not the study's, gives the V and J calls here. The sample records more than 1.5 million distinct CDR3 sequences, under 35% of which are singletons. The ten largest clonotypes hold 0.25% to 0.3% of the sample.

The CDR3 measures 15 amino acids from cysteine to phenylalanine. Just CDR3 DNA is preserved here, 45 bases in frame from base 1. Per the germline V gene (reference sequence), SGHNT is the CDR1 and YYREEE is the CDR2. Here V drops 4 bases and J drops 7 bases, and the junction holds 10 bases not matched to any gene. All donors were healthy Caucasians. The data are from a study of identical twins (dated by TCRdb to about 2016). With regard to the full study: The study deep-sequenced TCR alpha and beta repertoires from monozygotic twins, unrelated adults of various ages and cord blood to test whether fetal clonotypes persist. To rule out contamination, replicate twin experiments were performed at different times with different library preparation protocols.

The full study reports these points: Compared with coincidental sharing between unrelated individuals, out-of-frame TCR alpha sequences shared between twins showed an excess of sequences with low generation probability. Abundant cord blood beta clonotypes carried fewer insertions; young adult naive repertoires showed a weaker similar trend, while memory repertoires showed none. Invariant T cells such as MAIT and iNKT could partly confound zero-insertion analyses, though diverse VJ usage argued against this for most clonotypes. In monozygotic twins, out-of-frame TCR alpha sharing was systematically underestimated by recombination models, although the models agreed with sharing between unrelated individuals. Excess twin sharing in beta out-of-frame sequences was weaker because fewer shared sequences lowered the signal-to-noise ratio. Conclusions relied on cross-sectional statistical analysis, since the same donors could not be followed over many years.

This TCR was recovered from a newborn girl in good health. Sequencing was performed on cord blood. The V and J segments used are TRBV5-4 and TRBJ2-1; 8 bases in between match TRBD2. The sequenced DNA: TGTGCCAGCAGCCGTGGCGGTAGCGGGGTGAATGAGCAGTTCTTC. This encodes CASSRGGSGVNEQFF.